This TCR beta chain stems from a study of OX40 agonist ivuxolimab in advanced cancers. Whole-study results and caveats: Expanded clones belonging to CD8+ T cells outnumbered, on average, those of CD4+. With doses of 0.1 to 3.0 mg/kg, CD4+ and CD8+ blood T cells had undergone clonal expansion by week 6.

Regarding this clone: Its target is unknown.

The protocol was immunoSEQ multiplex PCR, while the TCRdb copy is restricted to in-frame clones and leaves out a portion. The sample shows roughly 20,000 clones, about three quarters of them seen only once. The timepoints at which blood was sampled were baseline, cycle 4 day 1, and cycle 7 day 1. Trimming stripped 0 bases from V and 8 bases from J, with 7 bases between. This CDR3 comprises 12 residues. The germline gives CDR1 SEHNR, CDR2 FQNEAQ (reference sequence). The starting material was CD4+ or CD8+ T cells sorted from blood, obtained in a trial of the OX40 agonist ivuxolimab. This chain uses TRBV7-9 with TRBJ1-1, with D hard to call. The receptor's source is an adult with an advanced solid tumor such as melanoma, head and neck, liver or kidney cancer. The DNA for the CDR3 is TGTGCCAGCAGCTTAGCGGGGAAAGAAGCTTTCTTT. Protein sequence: CASSLAGKEAFF. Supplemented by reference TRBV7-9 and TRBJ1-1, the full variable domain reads DTGVSQNPRHKITKRGQNVTFRCDPISEHNRLYWYRQTLGQGPEFLTYFQNEAQLEKSRLLSDRFSAERPKGSFSTLEIQRTEQGDSAMYLCASSLAGKEAFFGQGTRLTVV.